This TCR beta chain emerged from a study of cytomegalovirus exposure and HLA in healthy donors. The primer mix had 60 Vbeta and 13 Jbeta primers. Some clones are missing from TCRdb's copy, which holds only in-frame ones; the method was immunoSEQ multiplex PCR. Here the sample spans about 160,000 clones, around 80% being singletons. Trimming removed 2 bases from V and 5 bases from J, with 8 bases in between. Germline loops: CDR1 SGHNT, CDR2 YYREEE (reference sequence). CDR3 size: 12 residues. This sequence originates from a woman aged 18-29 years in good health and CMV-seronegative. The chain carries TRBV5-4 and TRBJ2-7; D might be TRBD1 (6 bases). Sequencing was carried out using PBMCs. The CDR3 spells CASSLQGNEQYF. As DNA, the CDR3 is TGTGCCAGCAGCTTACAGGGCAACGAGCAGTACTTC.